This T cell receptor beta chain was sequenced in a study of blood T cell repertoires in COVID-19 (dated by TCRdb to 2020 to 2022). In terms of the full investigation: Collaborator samples came from the United States, Italy and Spain and covered acute and convalescent phases of COVID-19. The prospective study material was composed of cDNA or gDNA derived from T cells, B-cell-depleted T cells, or PBMCs. Subjects who had been exposed to COVID-19, were actively infected with it, or had recovered from it provided the deeply sampled blood TCRbeta repertoires that made up the dataset. The repertoires were released in a freely available public database meant as a resource for research on the immune response to SARS-CoV-2. Samples were obtained from the ongoing ImmuneRACE study (first 160 participants) and from 1,254 subjects provided by 6 global collaborators. Sample metadata almost always included a de-identified subject ID, COVID-19 status, age in years and sex. Where HLA class I and class II types were available, the types were taken from metadata supplied by the sample provider, not from assay-based typing.

On this clone: What this receptor recognizes is not known. Base quality data are lacking; no much larger clone is found one base away.

TCRbeta CDR3 regions were amplified from genomic DNA by means of the immunoSEQ Assay, a bias-controlled multiplex PCR. The study's processing was this. Nucleated cell counts per sample were estimated from amplification of reference gene primers within the assay. To quantify the absolute abundance of each unique TCRbeta CDR3 rearrangement, sequence reads were collapsed and filtered. For each sample, productive Simpson clonality was calculated by taking the square root of Simpson's diversity index across productive rearrangements. What TCRdb holds here is the immuneACCESS table cut down to in-frame rearrangements. Part of the clones is not present; checked against another copy, under half of the missing clones reflect an unresolved V gene, and the others are unexplained. V and J calls and clone size follow that table, whereas D and trimming were derived from the DNA. For this sample the table gives approximately 170,000 clones, of which about 80% were detected only once. The ten top clones hold approximately 2.4% of the sample.

The CDR3, from cysteine to phenylalanine, totals 18 residues. The read is trimmed to its CDR3 DNA, 54 bases read in frame from base 1. Trimming leaves V shorter by 0 bases and J shorter by 5 bases, with the junction holding 15 bases beyond the gene matches. The germline V gene yields LGHNA for CDR1 and YNFKEQ for CDR2. Broad study findings and their caveats: The quantity of clinical and demographic metadata differed by source and by participant and was supplied without curation.

Each collaborating institution followed its own protocols to collect whole blood in K2EDTA tubes. For TCRbeta analysis, collaborators shipped samples in one of three forms: frozen whole blood, isolated PBMCs, or DNA extracted from either of those sample types. The sample consisted of peripheral blood. This TCR came from a human donor with acute or convalescent COVID-19. The donor label of this sample is uncertain. The chain joins TRBV4-2 to TRBJ1-1; 7 bases in the middle match TRBD1. CDR3 reads: CASSQDWTGGGRRTEAFF. The sequenced DNA: TGTGCCAGCAGCCAAGATTGGACAGGAGGGGGGAGGAGGACTGAAGCTTTCTTT.